Described below is a single T cell receptor (beta chain) sequence and its context. Its cognate antigen has yet to be identified. No base-level quality is on record; no much larger clone is a single base apart. Measured from the cysteine to the phenylalanine, the CDR3 is 13 residues long. Just CDR3 DNA is preserved here, 39 bases in frame from base 1. Deletion took 4 bases off V and 2 bases off J, with a span of 11 bases between the germline ends. CDR1 and CDR2, per the germline V gene, are SQVTM and ANQGSEA. The sample comes from a study of T cells after yellow fever vaccination (dated by TCRdb to between 2018 and 2021). The study in broad terms: The SMART-Seq v4 Ultra Low Input RNA kit was used to prepare libraries from fractions with low cell numbers. To follow T-cell clones before and after both primary and booster YFV17D yellow fever vaccination, bulk TCR alpha and beta repertoires underwent longitudinal sequencing. Two healthy male donors made up the cohort, one aged 18 to 29 years and the other aged 30 to 39 years. Blood samples were taken at several timepoints before and after primary and secondary immunization, and bulk PBMC replicates and cell subsets were isolated.

In light of the paper, this sample's treatment or condition label describes: live attenuated yellow fever vaccine strain. Two biological replicates of bulk PBMCs were collected at each blood-draw timepoint. PBMCs were isolated from peripheral blood using a standard Ficoll-Paque protocol. TriZol was used to extract RNA from bulk PBMCs, CD4 and CD8 fractions, and dextramer-positive and dextramer-negative fractions. Summary of the overall study and its limitations: A small share of clonotypes was detected in both CD4 and CD8 compartments, with the overlap likely arising from convergent recombination. Because the study included only a couple of donors, the extent to which the findings can be generalized is limited. Because abundant contaminating clonotypes from the bulk population could be contained in FACS-sorted repertoires, computational filtering was required. The secondary T-cell response was found to be weaker but faster than the primary response, with a peak reached on day 5 rather than on day 15. Most clones expanded after primary vaccination (around 96% of CD4 and around 88% of CD8) were re-detected after the booster, suggesting that broad memory maintenance occurred.

TCR cDNA was synthesized by 5'RACE template switching, which introduced a universal primer site and unique molecular identifiers. cDNA synthesis was primed from both the TCR alpha and TCR beta constant segments. Libraries were amplified in two PCR steps, with sample barcodes and sequencing adapters added in the second step. Sequencing of libraries was performed on Illumina HiSeq 2500 (2x100 bp) or NovaSeq (2x150 bp). The original methods were these. MIGEC was used to demultiplex reads and collapse the reads into UMI consensus sequences, and MiXCR was used for V(D)J alignment. Using edgeR on replicate PBMC samples, clonotypes were called vaccine-responding if FDR was below 0.01 and the log2 fold change was above 5 up to day 15. CD4 or CD8 identity was assigned to each bulk clonotype according to whether the clonotype was present at higher abundance in the sequenced CD4 repertoire or the sequenced CD8 repertoire. TCRdb reworked the public reads: Q25 trimming with fastp, MiXCR clone assembly, productive beta chains retained. For every CDR3 protein sequence, its rows merge into one entry that carries the most common genes and DNA. These V and J calls derive from TCRdb rather than the authors' analysis. For this sample the table gives 450,000 to 650,000 distinct CDR3 sequences, of which roughly 12% were detected only once. Of the sample, roughly an eighth falls within the top ten clones.

In this chain, TRBV29-1 is recombined with TRBJ1-1; possibly the D gene is TRBD1, per 5 matching bases. The specimen comprised PBMCs, sampled on the day of the yellow fever booster vaccination. This TCR was recovered from a man aged 25 to 45 who received the YFV17D yellow fever vaccine. The CDR3 protein: CSVAGGANTEAFF. In nucleotides, the sequence is TGCAGCGTTGCGGGAGGGGCCAACACTGAAGCTTTCTTT.